This TCR beta chain is from a study of radiotherapy plus CTLA-4 blockade in lung cancer. Findings and limits, study-wide: Radiotherapy with ipilimumab was followed by blood expansion of tumor-derived clones.

V dropped 1 base and J dropped 5; count of bases not matched to a gene: 6. Germline CDR1 and CDR2: LGHNA and YSLEER. The length of the CDR3 is 15 residues. As regards this clone: Its antigen remains unknown.

Sequencing used immunoSEQ multiplex PCR; TCRdb keeps in-frame clones, though not all of them. The sample records 55,000 to 85,000 clones, roughly 76% being singletons. The sequence came from a human donor with non-small cell lung cancer whose response to radiotherapy plus ipilimumab could not be evaluated. Some clones in this sample may be carry-over from other donors' samples. The rearrangement links TRBV4-3 to TRBJ1-1, with TRBD1 matching over 8 bases. The sequencing used peripheral blood, collected from a patient treated with radiotherapy plus ipilimumab. Written as DNA, the CDR3 is TGCGCCAGCAGCCAAGTGGCAGGGGGCTTGACTGAAGCTTTCTTT. Protein: CASSQVAGGLTEAFF.